The 27 T cell receptor beta chains given below trace back to one sample, sequenced in a study of blood T cell repertoires in COVID-19. Profiling relied on immunoSEQ multiplex PCR, and the TCRdb table lists in-frame clones only, not all of them. There are under 200,000 clones in the sample; around three quarters occur only once, and approximately 6.2% lies in the top ten. Sequencing was carried out using peripheral blood. These receptors all stem from a man between 65 and 85 years old with active or convalescent COVID-19.

This chain connects TRBV12-3 or TRBV12-4 to TRBJ1-4; 9 positions match TRBD1. Losses at the gene ends were 10 bases for V and 7 bases for J; bases not matched to a gene: 7. There are 13 residues in the CDR3. Here the CDR3 reads CATTGQGGEKLFF. CDR3 sequence (DNA): TGTGCCACCACGGGACAGGGCGGTGAAAAACTGTTTTTT.

The chain carries TRBV5-1 and TRBJ1-1; D might be TRBD1 (5 bases). The V gene lost 0 bases and the J gene lost 1 base, with 7 bases spanning the gap. CDR3 size: 14 residues. The V gene's germline CDR1 is SGHRS and CDR2 YFSETQ. The CDR3 DNA reads as TGCGCCAGCAGCTTGGCAGGGCCGAACACTGAAGCTTTCTTT. Translating gives CASSLAGPNTEAFF.

The chain carries TRBV11-3 and TRBJ1-1, with D possibly being TRBD1 (6 bases). The CDR3 contains 14 residues. Germline values: CDR1 SGHNT, CDR2 YENEEA. Trimming left V 0 bases short and J 4 bases short, with 9 bases between. The CDR3 is CASSLDRGSTEAFF. In DNA form, the CDR3 reads TGTGCCAGCAGCTTAGATAGGGGGTCCACTGAAGCTTTCTTT.

The rearrangement uses TRBV6-6 and TRBJ2-7; 12 bases align to TRBD1. Germline CDR1 and CDR2: MNHNY and SVGAGI (reference sequence). The CDR3 is made up of 14 amino acids. The J segment lost 7 bases and the V segment lost 9 bases, leaving 10 bases of the junction unmatched. The CDR3 DNA sequence: TGTGCCAGTGAACCGGGACAGGGGGCTCGGGAGCAGTACTTC. This gives the protein CASEPGQGAREQYF.

This clone was observed once. This chain links TRBV24-1 with TRBJ2-3; D unclear. Germline assignment: CDR1 KGHDR and CDR2 SFDVKD. The length of the CDR3 is 13 residues. V lost 6 bases to trimming and J lost 5 bases, with 11 bases between them. The CDR3 DNA reads TGTGCCACCAGTTCCATTCCGGGAGATACGCAGTATTTT. This encodes CATSSIPGDTQYF.

V gene TRBV2 combines with J gene TRBJ1-4; maybe TRBD1 (6 bases). V lost 5 bases to trimming and J lost 7 bases, with 14 bases between them. Germline assignment: CDR1 SNHLY and CDR2 FYNNEI. There are 14 residues in the CDR3. The DNA of the CDR3 is TGTGCCAGCAGTTTACAGGGTCCAGGTGAAAAACTGTTTTTT. It yields the protein CASSLQGPGEKLFF.

V gene TRBV12-3 or TRBV12-4 combines with J gene TRBJ1-2, with D possibly matching TRBD1 (5 bases). Deletions cut 3 bases from V and 7 bases from J, with 9 bases between. The CDR3 runs 12 residues. CDR3 nucleotides: TGTGCCAGCAGTTTTGGGAGGGGTGGCTACACCTTC. Protein product: CASSFGRGGYTF.

V gene TRBV5-4 combines with J gene TRBJ1-6; perhaps TRBD1 as D (6 bases). V was shortened by 0 bases and J by 9 bases, with 10 bases between the two germline ends. CDR3 size: 14 residues. Per germline, CDR1 SGHNT and CDR2 YYREEE (reference sequence). CDR3 in amino acids: CASSLGQEGSPLHF. The DNA of the CDR3 is TGTGCCAGCAGCTTGGGACAGGAAGGTTCACCCCTCCACTTT.

V and J are TRBV29-1 and TRBJ2-1; TRBD2 is a possible D gene (5 bases). The V end was cut by 4 bases, the J end by 3 bases, with 7 bases between. Germline CDR1 and CDR2: SQVTM and ANQGSEA. The CDR3 sequence is 12 residues long. For the CDR3, the DNA is TGCAGCGTTGTTCGGGGCTACAATGAGCAGTTCTTC. Protein: CSVVRGYNEQFF.

V is TRBV27 and J is TRBJ2-5, with 8 bases aligning to TRBD2. Germline V gene lookup returns CDR1 MNHEY and CDR2 SMNVEV (reference sequence). Losses at the gene ends were 5 bases for V and 1 base for J; bases not matched to a gene: 9. The CDR3 length is 16 residues. This chain's CDR3 is CASSHLAGYFQETQYF. The CDR3 DNA is TGTGCCAGCAGTCACTTAGCGGGGTACTTCCAAGAGACCCAGTACTTC.

The chain recombines TRBV2 with TRBJ1-5; 10 positions match TRBD1. Unmatched junction bases numbered 1, after V lost 3 bases and J lost 5 bases. Germline CDR1 SNHLY, CDR2 FYNNEI. There are 14 residues in the CDR3. The CDR3 region is CASSDGTGDQPQHF. The CDR3 DNA reads as TGTGCCAGCAGTGACGGGACAGGGGATCAGCCCCAGCATTTT. The variable domain in full, completed from reference TRBV2 and TRBJ1-5, reads EPEVTQTPSHQVTQMGQEVILRCVPISNHLYFYWYRQILGQKVEFLVSFYNNEISEKSEIFDDQFSVERPDGSNFTLKIRSTKLEDSAMYFCASSDGTGDQPQHFGDGTRLSIL.

The CDR3 nucleotides read TGTGCCAGCTCACCGAGCGGCACAGGGGTGGACAATGAGCAGTTCTTC. Protein: CASSPSGTGVDNEQFF. The V gene is TRBV18, the J gene TRBJ2-1; 7 bases fit TRBD1. Germline loops: CDR1 KGHSH, CDR2 LQKENI. J lost 5 bases, V lost 3 bases, and 10 bases had no gene match. The CDR3 covers 16 residues. The full variable domain, completed using reference TRBV18 and TRBJ2-1, is NAGVMQNPRHLVRRRGQEARLRCSPMKGHSHVYWYRQLPEEGLKFMVYLQKENIIDESGMPKERFSAEFPKEGPSILRIQQVVRGDSAAYFCASSPSGTGVDNEQFFGPGTRLTVL.

V usage is TRBV18 and J usage is TRBJ2-6; D is perhaps TRBD1 (5 bases). Germline V gene lookup returns CDR1 KGHSH and CDR2 LQKENI. The CDR3 length is 16 residues. V shed 8 bases and J shed 0 bases, with 14 bases lying between them. CDR3: CASQGRGTSGANVLTF. The CDR3 region has the DNA TGTGCCAGCCAAGGAAGGGGCACCTCTGGGGCCAACGTCCTGACTTTC.

Details on this clone: This sample includes further DNA sequences coding for the same CDR3. The V call is TRBV18, the J call TRBJ2-3; no reliable D call. V was cut by 4 bases and J by 2 bases, with 7 bases left in between. The CDR3 is 13 amino acids. Germline CDR1 reads KGHSH; CDR2 reads LQKENI. The DNA for the CDR3 is TGTGCCAGCTCACGACTTGACACAGATACGCAGTATTTT. It encodes CASSRLDTDTQYF.

The chain employs TRBV2 and TRBJ1-5; unclear D gene. This CDR3 is 13 amino acids long. The germline V gene encodes CDR1 SNHLY and CDR2 FYNNEI. Trimming left V 2 bases short and J 4 bases short, with 6 bases between. CDR3 in DNA: TGTGCCAGCAGTGAACAGTTTAATCAGCCCCAGCATTTT. It translates to CASSEQFNQPQHF. The full variable domain, rest sourced from reference TRBV2 and TRBJ1-5, is EPEVTQTPSHQVTQMGQEVILRCVPISNHLYFYWYRQILGQKVEFLVSFYNNEISEKSEIFDDQFSVERPDGSNFTLKIRSTKLEDSAMYFCASSEQFNQPQHFGDGTRLSIL.

The chain has TRBV20-1 and TRBJ2-1; no clear D. This CDR3 has 14 residues. Germline V lookup: CDR1 DFQATT, CDR2 SNEGSKA (reference sequence). V gave up 3 bases and J gave up 6 bases, with 15 bases separating them. CDR3 in DNA: TGCAGTGCTAGTGGCGGAATCGTTGCCAATGAGCAGTTCTTC. Translating gives CSASGGIVANEQFF.

This clone was recorded only once. The chain carries TRBV19 and TRBJ2-1, with 7 bases lining up with TRBD2. Germline V CDR1 and CDR2: LNHDA, SQIVND (reference sequence). The CDR3 has 16 residues. After removal of 1 base from V and 4 bases from J, the junction contained 7 bases not matched to a gene. The CDR3 loop reads CASSIAGGMVYNEQFF. The CDR3 DNA reads as TGTGCCAGTAGTATAGCGGGGGGTATGGTTTACAATGAGCAGTTCTTC.

There are a few counts of this clone. The chain recombines TRBV19 with TRBJ1-5; the match to TRBD1 covers 9 bases. The CDR3 sequence is 14 residues long. Germline V gene data show CDR1 as LNHDA and CDR2 as SQIVND (reference sequence). J lost 6 bases, V lost 8 bases, and 8 bases had no gene match. CDR3 sequence: CASATGTGIQPQHF. The CDR3 coding sequence is TGTGCCAGTGCGACCGGGACAGGGATTCAGCCCCAGCATTTT.

The chain carries TRBV7-3 and TRBJ2-1; TRBD2 agrees at 12 bases. The CDR3 covers 16 residues. Trimming at V came to 1 base and at J to 6 bases, leaving 4 bases not matched to a gene. Germline-derived CDR1 and CDR2 are SGHTA and FQGTGA. The CDR3 sequence: CASSLRASGGANEQFF. DNA for the CDR3: TGTGCCAGCAGCTTAAGGGCTAGCGGGGGGGCCAATGAGCAGTTCTTC. The whole variable domain, remainder taken from reference TRBV7-3 and TRBJ2-1, is GAGVSQTPSNKVTEKGKYVELRCDPISGHTALYWYRQSLGQGPEFLIYFQGTGAADDSGLPNDRFFAVRPEGSVSTLKIQRTERGDSAVYLCASSLRASGGANEQFFGPGTRLTVL.

This sequence joins TRBV6-5 and TRBJ1-5, with D hard to call. The CDR3 length is 14 residues. Looked up from germline, CDR1 is MNHEY and CDR2 is SVGAGI. Trimming pared 5 bases from V and 7 bases from J, leaving 15 bases between. CDR3 residues: CASSPKPRSQPQHF. Here the CDR3 DNA reads TGTGCCAGCAGTCCCAAACCTCGGAGCCAGCCCCAGCATTTT.

This clone was counted a single time. The chain couples TRBV5-8 to TRBJ1-1; 8 positions agree with TRBD1. V lost 4 bases to trimming and J lost 4 bases; unmatched junction nucleotides: 6. Germline CDR1 and CDR2: SGHTS and YDEGEE. The CDR3 loop spans 14 amino acids. CDR3 sequence (DNA): TGTGCCAGCAGCGATCCGGGACAGGCCACTGAAGCTTTCTTT. Protein sequence: CASSDPGQATEAFF.

This sequence joins TRBV19 and TRBJ2-2; D perhaps matches TRBD1 (5 bases). Trimming pared 2 bases from V and 5 bases from J, leaving 9 bases between. Germline CDR1 is LNHDA and CDR2 is SQIVND (reference sequence). There are 14 residues in the CDR3. This chain's CDR3 is CASSIQGTTGELFF. CDR3 sequence (DNA): TGTGCCAGTAGTATACAGGGTACAACCGGGGAGCTGTTTTTT. The complete variable domain, with remaining parts taken from reference TRBV19 and TRBJ2-2, reads DGGITQSPKYLFRKEGQNVTLSCEQNLNHDAMYWYRQDPGQGLRLIYYSQIVNDFQKGDIAEGYSVSREKKESFPLTVTSAQKNPTAFYLCASSIQGTTGELFFGEGSRLTVL.

This clone was counted only a few times. This sample also contains other DNA sequences that code for the same CDR3. This rearrangement joins TRBV18 to TRBJ1-3, with TRBD1 matching over 8 bases. Germline-derived CDR1 and CDR2 are KGHSH and LQKENI. The junction had 4 bases not matched to a gene; V was cut back by 0 bases and J by 0 bases. The CDR3 totals 17 residues. The CDR3 DNA reads TGTGCCAGCTCACCACCGACAGGGGCCATCTCTGGAAACACCATATATTTT. Its protein product is CASSPPTGAISGNTIYF.

The J gene is TRBJ1-2, the V gene TRBV19, with D tentatively TRBD1 (6 bases). V lost 7 bases and J 5 bases, leaving 14 bases between the germline ends. The CDR3 is 13 residues long. Germline V lookup: CDR1 LNHDA, CDR2 SQIVND (reference sequence). CDR3 loop: CASTPGQLYGYTF. For the CDR3, the DNA is TGTGCCAGTACCCCCGGACAGTTGTATGGCTACACCTTC.

A word on this clone: An end of the junction does not agree with germline; a read error may underlie this. This rearrangement joins TRBV7-7 to TRBJ2-3; 8 bases agree with TRBD2. Per the germline V gene, CDR1 is SSHAT and CDR2 is FNYEAQ (reference sequence). The CDR3 is made up of 15 amino acids. In DNA, the CDR3 is TGTGCTAGCAGCCCCACTAGCGGAGAGACAGATACGCAGTATTTT. Its translation: CASSPTSGETDTQYF.

The chain uses TRBV5-4 and TRBJ1-2, with 10 positions matching TRBD1. This CDR3 comprises 15 residues. Unmatched junction bases numbered 9, after V lost 6 bases and J lost 4 bases. CDR1 is SGHNT and CDR2 is YYREEE in the germline V gene (reference sequence). The CDR3 region is CASTGTGVQSYGYTF. The DNA of the CDR3 is TGTGCCAGCACCGGGACAGGGGTACAGTCCTATGGCTACACCTTC.

The chain employs TRBV2 and TRBJ2-1, with a possible D match to TRBD2 (5 bases). Trimming removed 0 bases at V and 5 bases at J, with 20 bases between. CDR1 is SNHLY and CDR2 is FYNNEI in the germline V gene. CDR3 size: 18 residues. The CDR3: CASSEALRGRRDHNEQFF. Written as DNA, the CDR3 is TGTGCCAGCAGTGAAGCGCTTCGAGGGCGTCGAGATCACAATGAGCAGTTCTTC.